This entry concerns a single T cell receptor (beta chain). The table came from immunoSEQ multiplex PCR; TCRdb's copy has only in-frame clones and leaves some out. The data contain about 70,000 clones, roughly nine tenths of them singletons. The sample is drawn from a study of technical replicates of blood from four donors. V gave up 4 bases and J gave up 3 bases; unmatched junction bases: 5. This CDR3 is built from 16 residues. Germline V gives CDR1 SGHVS, CDR2 FNYEAQ. The chain links TRBV7-6 to TRBJ2-3; 12 bases align to TRBD2. The sequenced sample consisted of T cells isolated from PBMCs. This TCR was sampled from a human donor in good health. CDR3 amino acids: CASSSRLAGDTDTQYF. Written as DNA, the CDR3 is TGTGCCAGCAGCTCCCGACTAGCGGGAGATACAGATACGCAGTATTTT. Using reference TRBV7-6 and TRBJ2-3 for the parts outside the CDR3, the full variable domain is GAGVSQSPRYKVTKRGQDVALRCDPISGHVSLYWYRQALGQGPEFLTYFNYEAQQDKSGLPNDRFSAERPEGSISTLTIQRTEQRDSAMYRCASSSRLAGDTDTQYFGPGTRLTVL.